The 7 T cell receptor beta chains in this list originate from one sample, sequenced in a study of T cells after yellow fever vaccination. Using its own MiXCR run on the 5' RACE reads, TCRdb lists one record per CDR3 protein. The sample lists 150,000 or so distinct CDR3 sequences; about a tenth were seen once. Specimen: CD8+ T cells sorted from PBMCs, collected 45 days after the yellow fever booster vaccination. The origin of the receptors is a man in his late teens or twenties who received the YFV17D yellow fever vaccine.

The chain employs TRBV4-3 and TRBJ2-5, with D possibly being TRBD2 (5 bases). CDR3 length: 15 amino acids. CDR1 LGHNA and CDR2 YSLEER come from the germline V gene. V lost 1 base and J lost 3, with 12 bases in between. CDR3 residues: CASSQAVLTKETQYF. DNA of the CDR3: TGCGCCAGCAGCCAAGCGGTTCTGACTAAAGAGACCCAGTACTTC.

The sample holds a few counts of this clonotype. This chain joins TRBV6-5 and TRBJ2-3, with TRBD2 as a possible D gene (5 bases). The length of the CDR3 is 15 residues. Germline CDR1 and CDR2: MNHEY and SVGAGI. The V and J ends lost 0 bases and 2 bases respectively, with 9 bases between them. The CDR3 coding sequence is TGTGCCAGCAGTTACTCGACGGGAAACACAGATACGCAGTATTTT. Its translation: CASSYSTGNTDTQYF.

CDR3 DNA sequence: TGTGCCAGCAGCGTCACCGGGCGGAGGCAAGAGACCCAGTACTTC. This encodes CASSVTGRRQETQYF. The chain is built from TRBV9 and TRBJ2-5; TRBD2 might be the D (5 bases). The CDR3 spans 15 residues. Trimming removed 2 bases at V and 2 bases at J, with 13 bases between. CDR1 and CDR2 (germline): SGDLS, YYNGEE.

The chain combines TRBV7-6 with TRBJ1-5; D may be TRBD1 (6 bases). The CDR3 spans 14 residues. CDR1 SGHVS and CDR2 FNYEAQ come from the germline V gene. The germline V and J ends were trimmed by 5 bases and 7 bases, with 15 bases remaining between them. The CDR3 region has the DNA TGTGCCAGCAGCCGGGACGGAACAGGGCAGCCCCAGCATTTT. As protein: CASSRDGTGQPQHF.

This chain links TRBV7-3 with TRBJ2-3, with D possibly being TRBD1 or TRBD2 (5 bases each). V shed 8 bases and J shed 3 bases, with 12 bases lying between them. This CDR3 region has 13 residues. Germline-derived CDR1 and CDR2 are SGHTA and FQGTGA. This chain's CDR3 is CASSRGGTDTQYF. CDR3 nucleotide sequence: TGTGCCAGCTCGAGGGGTGGGACAGATACGCAGTATTTT.

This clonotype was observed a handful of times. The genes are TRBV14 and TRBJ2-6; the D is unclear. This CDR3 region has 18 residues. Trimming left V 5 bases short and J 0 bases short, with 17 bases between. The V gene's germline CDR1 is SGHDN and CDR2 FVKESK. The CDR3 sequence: CASSKVPVLTSGANVLTF. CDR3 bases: TGTGCCAGCAGCAAGGTACCGGTTTTGACCTCTGGGGCCAACGTCCTGACTTTC. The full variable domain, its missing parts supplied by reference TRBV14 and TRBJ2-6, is EAGVTQFPSHSVIEKGQTVTLRCDPISGHDNLYWYRRVMGKEIKFLLHFVKESKQDESGMPNNRFLAERTGGTYSTLKVQPAELEDSGVYFCASSKVPVLTSGANVLTFGAGSRLTVL.

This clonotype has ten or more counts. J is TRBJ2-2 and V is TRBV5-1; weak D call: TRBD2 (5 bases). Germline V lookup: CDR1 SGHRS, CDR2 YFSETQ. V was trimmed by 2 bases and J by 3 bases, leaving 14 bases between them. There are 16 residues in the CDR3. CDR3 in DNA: TGCGCCAGCAGCTTAGTAGGAGGTCGGTACACCGGGGAGCTGTTTTTT. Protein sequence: CASSLVGGRYTGELFF.